This T cell receptor (beta chain) comes out of a study of blood T cell repertoires in COVID-19. The CDR3 is 13 amino acids. Germline V gene data show CDR1 as SNHLY and CDR2 as FYNNEI. To note about this clone: At one end, the junction sequence differs from germline, possibly due to a read error.

The study recruited people aged 18 to 89 years across about two dozen US areas. Researchers sorted participants into cohorts using their self-reported clinical history. Cohort 3 donors were reported recovered after two negative PCRs, clearance, or symptom resolution. Original analysis: Using reference gene primer amplification, nucleated cell counts were estimated. Clones were read by immunoSEQ multiplex PCR, and TCRdb kept only the in-frame ones, dropping some. V, J and clone size were drawn from that table, and D and trimming were deduced from the DNA. The table shows nearly 200,000 clones, with about 90% occurring only once.

The V and J genes are TRBV2 and TRBJ1-3; 7 bases are a match to TRBD1. The sample taken for sequencing was PBMCs or T cells enriched from blood (not recorded which). The TCR was taken from a woman younger than 35 who had recovered from COVID-19. The CDR3 is CASIGQAGNTIYF. The CDR3 DNA reads TGTGCTAGCATTGGACAGGCTGGAAACACCATATATTTT.